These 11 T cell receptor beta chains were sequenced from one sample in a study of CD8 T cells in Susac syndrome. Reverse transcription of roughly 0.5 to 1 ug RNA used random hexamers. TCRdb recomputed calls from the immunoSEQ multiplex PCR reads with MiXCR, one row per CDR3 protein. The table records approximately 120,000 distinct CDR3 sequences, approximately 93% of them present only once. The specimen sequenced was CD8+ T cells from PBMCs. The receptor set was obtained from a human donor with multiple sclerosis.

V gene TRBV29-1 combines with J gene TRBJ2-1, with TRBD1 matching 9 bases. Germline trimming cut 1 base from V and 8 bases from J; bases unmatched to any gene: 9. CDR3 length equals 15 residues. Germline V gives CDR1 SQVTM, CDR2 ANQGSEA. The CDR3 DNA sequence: TGCAGCGTTGAAGGGGACAGGGAGCTCAGCGATGAGCAGTTCTTC. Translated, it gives CSVEGDRELSDEQFF.

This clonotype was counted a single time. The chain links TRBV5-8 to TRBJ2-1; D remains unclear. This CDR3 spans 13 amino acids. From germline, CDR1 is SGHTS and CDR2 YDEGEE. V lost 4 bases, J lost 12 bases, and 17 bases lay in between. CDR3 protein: CASSRAVRWGQFF. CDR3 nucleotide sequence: TGTGCCAGCAGCCGGGCCGTCAGGTGGGGGCAGTTCTTC.

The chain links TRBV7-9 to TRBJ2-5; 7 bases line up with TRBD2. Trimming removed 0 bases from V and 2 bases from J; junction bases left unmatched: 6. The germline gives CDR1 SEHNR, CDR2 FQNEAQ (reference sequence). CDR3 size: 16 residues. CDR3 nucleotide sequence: TGTGCCAGCAGCTTAGCGGTGGGAGGGCCTCAAGAGACCCAGTACTTC. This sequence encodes CASSLAVGGPQETQYF. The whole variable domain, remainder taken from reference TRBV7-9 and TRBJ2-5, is DTGVSQNPRHKITKRGQNVTFRCDPISEHNRLYWYRQTLGQGPEFLTYFQNEAQLEKSRLLSDRFSAERPKGSFSTLEIQRTEQGDSAMYLCASSLAVGGPQETQYFGPGTRLLVL.

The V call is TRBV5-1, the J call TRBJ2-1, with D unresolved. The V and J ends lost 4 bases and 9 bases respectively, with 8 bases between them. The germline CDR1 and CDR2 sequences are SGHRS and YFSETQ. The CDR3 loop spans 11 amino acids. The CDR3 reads CASSPNTEQFF. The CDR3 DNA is TGCGCCAGCAGCCCCAACACTGAGCAGTTCTTC.

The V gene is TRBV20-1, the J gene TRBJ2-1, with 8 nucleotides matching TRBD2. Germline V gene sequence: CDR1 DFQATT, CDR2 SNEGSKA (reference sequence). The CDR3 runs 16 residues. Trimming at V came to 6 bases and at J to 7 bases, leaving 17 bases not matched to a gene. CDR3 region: CSASPLVREGRNEQFF. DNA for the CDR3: TGCAGTGCGAGTCCCCTGGTCCGGGAGGGCCGGAATGAGCAGTTCTTC.

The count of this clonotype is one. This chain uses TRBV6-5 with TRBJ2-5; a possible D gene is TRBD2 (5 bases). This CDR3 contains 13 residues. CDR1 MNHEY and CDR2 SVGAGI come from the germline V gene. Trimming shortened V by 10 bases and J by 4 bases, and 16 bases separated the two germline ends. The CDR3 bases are TGTGCCAACACCGAAAGCGGATCAGAGACCCAGTACTTC. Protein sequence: CANTESGSETQYF.

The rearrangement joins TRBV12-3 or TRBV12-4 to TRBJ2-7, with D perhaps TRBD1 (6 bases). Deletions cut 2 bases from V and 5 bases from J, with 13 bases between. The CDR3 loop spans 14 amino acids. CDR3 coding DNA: TGTGCCAGCAGTTTAACGGACAGCCCCGACGAGCAGTACTTC. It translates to CASSLTDSPDEQYF.

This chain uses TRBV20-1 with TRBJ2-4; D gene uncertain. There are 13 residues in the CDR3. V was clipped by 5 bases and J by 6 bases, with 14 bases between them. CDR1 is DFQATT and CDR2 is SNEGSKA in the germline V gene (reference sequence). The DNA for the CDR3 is TGCAGTGCTTTACAAACGGGTTTAAACATTCAGTACTTC. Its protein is CSALQTGLNIQYF.

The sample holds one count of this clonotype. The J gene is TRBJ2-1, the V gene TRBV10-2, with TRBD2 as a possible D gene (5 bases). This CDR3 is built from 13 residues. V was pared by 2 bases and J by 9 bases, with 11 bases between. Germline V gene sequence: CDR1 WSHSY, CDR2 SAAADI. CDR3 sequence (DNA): TGCGCCAGCAGTGAGCGACTAATCGGTGAGCAGTTCTTC. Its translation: CASSERLIGEQFF.

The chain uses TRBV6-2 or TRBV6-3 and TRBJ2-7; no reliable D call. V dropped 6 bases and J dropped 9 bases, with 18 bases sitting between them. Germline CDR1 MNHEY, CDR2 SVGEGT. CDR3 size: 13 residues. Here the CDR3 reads CASRAPGLGGQYF. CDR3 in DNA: TGTGCCAGCAGGGCACCGGGCCTCGGCGGGCAGTACTTC.

CDR3 residues: CASSVGGGGSGELFF. In nucleotides, the CDR3 is TGTGCCAGCAGCGTAGGCGGTGGGGGTTCGGGGGAGCTGTTTTTT. This chain links TRBV9 with TRBJ2-2; the D gene could be TRBD1 or TRBD2 (5 bases each). CDR1 SGDLS and CDR2 YYNGEE come from the germline V gene. The CDR3 is 15 amino acids. V lost 0 bases and J 8 bases, leaving 14 bases between the germline ends.